Listed below are T cell receptor beta chains from one sample, sequenced in a study of blood T cell repertoires in COVID-19. Only in-frame clones appear in the TCRdb table, and some are missing; sequencing was by immunoSEQ multiplex PCR. The data show roughly 240,000 clones, roughly four fifths seen once. Sequencing used peripheral blood. Every receptor here comes from a woman aged 70-85 years with acute or convalescent COVID-19. Each CDR3 is given with its conserved first and last residue. Fields, in order: clone size, J gene, D gene, V gene, CDR3 DNA, CDR3 protein. D genes are given only for firm matches. Size tells how often a clone was seen (once, few, many) or the class of an expanded clone, and some rows leave it out.

- | TRBJ1-2 | - | TRBV11-2 | TGTGCCAGCACCGATCCCGGGCAGCCGGAGGGCTATGGCTACACCTTC | CASTDPGQPEGYGYTF
- | TRBJ1-5 | - | TRBV10-2 | TGCGCCAGCAGCTACAGGGAGTATCAGCCCCAGCATTTT | CASSYREYQPQHF
once | TRBJ2-1 | - | TRBV18 | TGTGCCAGCTCTTCAAGCTTAGGAACCCATGAGGGCAATGAGCAGTTCTTC | CASSSSLGTHEGNEQFF
- | TRBJ1-3 | - | TRBV15 | TGTGCCACCAGCCCCTGGGGAGGGATATCTGGAAACACCATATATTTT | CATSPWGGISGNTIYF
- | TRBJ1-2 | TRBD1 | TRBV7-2 | TGTGCCAGCACCTGGGACAGGGCTTATGGCTACACCTTC | CASTWDRAYGYTF
- | TRBJ1-1 | - | TRBV5-6 | TGTGCCAGCAGCTTCGGTGTCCGGGACACTGAAGCTTTCTTT | CASSFGVRDTEAFF
- | TRBJ2-2 | TRBD2 | TRBV24-1 | TGTGCCACCAGTGCCGTGGGACTAGCGTTTACCGGGGAGCTGTTTTTT | CATSAVGLAFTGELFF
- | TRBJ1-1 | - | TRBV9 | TGTGCCAGCAGCCCTAACACAGGGAACACTGAAGCTTTCTTT | CASSPNTGNTEAFF
- | TRBJ1-1 | TRBD1 | TRBV10-1 | TGCGCCAGCACCGGACAGGGGGAGAACACTGAAGCTTTCTTT | CASTGQGENTEAFF
- | TRBJ1-1 | - | TRBV5-1 | TGCGCCAGCAGCTTGGATTCGGGGCCGGGAGGGGGCACTGAAGCTTTCTTT | CASSLDSGPGGGTEAFF
- | TRBJ1-5 | - | TRBV5-8 | TGTGCCAGCAGCTTGGGCGGTGCAGGGATCAGCCCCCAGCATTTT | CASSLGGAGISPQHF
- | TRBJ2-4 | - | TRBV3-1/TRBV3-2 | TGTGCCAGCAGCCAAACGAGGATTGACATTCAGTACTTC | CASSQTRIDIQYF
- | TRBJ2-7 | - | TRBV7-2 | TGTGCCAGCAGCTCGCTAACGGCTACAGGAGACTACGAGCAGTACTTC | CASSSLTATGDYEQYF
- | TRBJ2-2 | TRBD2 | TRBV27 | TGTGCCAGCACCTTTGGCCCCCGTTACCCCCCTAGCGGGGGGGCGAACACCGGGGAGCTGTTTTTT | CASTFGPRYPPSGGANTGELFF
- | TRBJ1-1 | - | TRBV10-1 | TGCGCCAGCTCGCACTCCACAGGTATGAGCACTGAAGCTTTCTTT | CASSHSTGMSTEAFF
once | TRBJ2-3 | TRBD2 | TRBV6-6 | TGTGCCAGCAGTTCTCCGGGACTACGCACAGATACGCAGTATTTT | CASSSPGLRTDTQYF
few | TRBJ1-5 | TRBD1 | TRBV18 | TGTGCCAGCTCATCTGGGACAGGGGCATATCAGCCCCAGCATTTT | CASSSGTGAYQPQHF
- | TRBJ2-5 | TRBD2 | TRBV2 | TGTGCCAGCATTCTCACTAGCGGGGGGGAAGAGACCCAGTACTTC | CASILTSGGEETQYF
- | TRBJ2-3 | TRBD2 | TRBV11-2 | TGTGCCAGCAGCCCTAAACTAGCGGGGTATACAGATACGCAGTATTTT | CASSPKLAGYTDTQYF
many | TRBJ2-7 | - | TRBV28 | TGTGCCAGCAGTTTCCTAGGGAGAACCTACGAGCAGTACTTC | CASSFLGRTYEQYF
- | TRBJ2-5 | - | TRBV10-3 | TGTGCCGTCTCGGGTCACCAAGAGACCCAGTACTTC | CAVSGHQETQYF
few | TRBJ2-1 | - | TRBV28 | TGTGCCAGCAGCGTAGGACAGTACAATGAGCAGTTCTTC | CASSVGQYNEQFF
- | TRBJ2-1 | - | TRBV5-1 | TGCGCCAGCAAGGGGCAGGGGCTCCACAATGAGCAGTTCTTC | CASKGQGLHNEQFF
- | TRBJ1-6 | TRBD1 | TRBV20-1 | TGCAGTGCTAGTAGACAGGGCTTTCCCCTCCACTTT | CSASRQGFPLHF
- | TRBJ1-1 | - | TRBV11-3 | TGTGCCAGCAGCTTAGTGGGCAGGACTGAAGCTTTCTTT | CASSLVGRTEAFF
- | TRBJ1-6 | TRBD1 | TRBV18 | TGTGCCAGCTCATCCGGACAGGGCAATAATTCACCCCTCCACTTT | CASSSGQGNNSPLHF
- | TRBJ1-4 | - | TRBV3-1/TRBV3-2 | TGTGCCAGCAGCTTTAGCGGGACCGCAACTAATGAAAAACTGTTTTTT | CASSFSGTATNEKLFF
- | TRBJ1-5 | - | TRBV12-5 | TGTGCTAGCGCCCCACAGGGAAATCAGCCCCAGCATTTT | CASAPQGNQPQHF
- | TRBJ1-5 | - | TRBV27 | TGTGCCAGCAGTTACACGGGGAGCAATCAGCCCCAGCATTTT | CASSYTGSNQPQHF
- | TRBJ2-3 | - | TRBV7-2 | TGTGCCAGCAGCCCCCAGGGATTTACGCAGTATTTT | CASSPQGFTQYF
- | TRBJ2-1 | TRBD2 | TRBV7-7 | TGTGCTAGCAGCCAGAGCGGGGGGGCCTACAATGAGCAGTTCTTC | CASSQSGGAYNEQFF
few | TRBJ2-7 | TRBD1 | TRBV5-6 | TGTGCCAGCAGCTTCAGGACAGGGGGCCCGAACGAGCAGTACTTC | CASSFRTGGPNEQYF
- | TRBJ1-2 | - | TRBV27 | TGTGCCAGCAGTTTATGGGACAAGGGGATCTATGGCTACACCTTC | CASSLWDKGIYGYTF
few | TRBJ1-2 | - | TRBV5-1 | TGCGCCAGCAGCTTGGGGGGTGGGAGCTATGGCTACACCTTC | CASSLGGGSYGYTF
- | TRBJ2-3 | TRBD2 | TRBV7-2 | TGTGCCAGCAGCAATAGCGGGGGGTTTACAGATACGCAGTATTTT | CASSNSGGFTDTQYF
- | TRBJ2-2 | - | TRBV11-2 | TGTGCCAGCAGGACGGTGGCGCGGAAGGTGTCGAACACCGGGGAGCTGTTTTTT | CASRTVARKVSNTGELFF
- | TRBJ1-1 | - | TRBV2 | TGTGCCAGCAGTGTGCGAGAAGCTTTCTTT | CASSVREAFF
- | TRBJ1-6 | - | TRBV4-2 | TGTGCCAGCAGCCAGGGGGGAGCAGGGAGCCTCTATAATTCACCCCTCCACTTT | CASSQGGAGSLYNSPLHF
- | TRBJ2-7 | - | TRBV15 | TGTGCCACCAGCTGGAGCGCCGGCCCCTACGAGCAGTACTTC | CATSWSAGPYEQYF
once | TRBJ1-6 | - | TRBV7-8 | TGTGCCACCCACCCGGGGAGTTCCTATTCACCCCTCCACTTT | CATHPGSSYSPLHF
- | TRBJ1-3 | TRBD1 | TRBV6-5 | TGTGCCAGCAGTTACCGGGGACAGGGGTACACCATATATTTT | CASSYRGQGYTIYF
- | TRBJ2-3 | - | TRBV19 | TGTGCCAGTAGTATGTCGACAGGTCTGACAGATACGCAGTATTTT | CASSMSTGLTDTQYF
- | TRBJ2-7 | - | TRBV5-1 | TGCGCCAGCAGCTTCGGGACACCGGGGAACGAGCAGTACTTC | CASSFGTPGNEQYF
- | TRBJ1-6 | TRBD1 | TRBV4-2 | TGTGCCAGCAGCCAAGAGGACAGGGCTCGGACATATAATTCACCCCTCCACTTT | CASSQEDRARTYNSPLHF
- | TRBJ2-7 | - | TRBV15 | TGTGCCACCAGCAGAGCCAGCGATGCCCGCTACGAGCAGTACTTC | CATSRASDARYEQYF
few | TRBJ2-2 | TRBD1 | TRBV18 | TGTGCCAGCTCACTCTCGGGACAGCCGAACGGGGAGCTGTTTTTT | CASSLSGQPNGELFF
- | TRBJ2-7 | TRBD1 | TRBV27 | TGTGCCAGCAGTTCGTTACAGGGGGCGAGTAGGCTGTACTTC | CASSSLQGASRLYF
few | TRBJ1-1 | - | TRBV4-3 | TGCGCCAGCAGCCAGAGTACCGGGAACACTGAAGCTTTCTTT | CASSQSTGNTEAFF
- | TRBJ1-4 | - | TRBV27 | TGTGCCAGCAGTTTACTCCCAGAGAGGGAAAAACTGTTTTTT | CASSLLPEREKLFF
few | TRBJ1-2 | TRBD1 | TRBV5-6 | TGTGCCAGCAGCCTACCCCGACAGGGGATTTATCGTGGCTACACCTTC | CASSLPRQGIYRGYTF
- | TRBJ1-1 | - | TRBV6-5 | TGTGCCAGCAGTTACTCGCGGGGGGGCACTGAAGCTTTCTTT | CASSYSRGGTEAFF